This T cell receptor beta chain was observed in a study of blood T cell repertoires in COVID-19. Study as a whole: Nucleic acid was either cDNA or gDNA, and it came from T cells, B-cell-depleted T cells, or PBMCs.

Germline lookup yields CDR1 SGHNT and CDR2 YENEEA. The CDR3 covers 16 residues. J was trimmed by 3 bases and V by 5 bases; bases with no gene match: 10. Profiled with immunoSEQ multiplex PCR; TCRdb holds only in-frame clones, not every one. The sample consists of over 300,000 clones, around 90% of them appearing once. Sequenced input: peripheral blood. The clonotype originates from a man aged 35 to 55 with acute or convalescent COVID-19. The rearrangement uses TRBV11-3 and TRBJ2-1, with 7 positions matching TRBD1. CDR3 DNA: TGTGCCAGCAGCCATCAAGAGGGGGCGATCTACAATGAGCAGTTCTTC. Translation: CASSHQEGAIYNEQFF.